This is a list of T cell receptor beta chains from one sample in a study of blood T cells in healthy people across ages. TCRdb re-called the 5' RACE reads through MiXCR, storing one row per CDR3 protein. Of some 1,500,000 distinct CDR3 sequences listed, under 55% are singletons. The sample taken for sequencing was blood. All receptors come from a woman in her late teens or twenties in good health. The conserved cysteine and the conserved F or W are not part of the CDR3 here.

TRBV6-2/TRBV6-3	TRBJ2-7	ASSQSGREFDEQY
TRBV29-1	TRBJ1-2	SVQDVYGYT
TRBV7-2	TRBJ2-1	ASSPFGGPSSYNEQF
TRBV27	TRBJ2-3	ASTLGGGRNTQY
TRBV7-2	TRBJ1-1	ASSLYSAGGNTEAF
TRBV12-3/TRBV12-4	TRBJ1-1	ASTKLNTEAF
TRBV12-3/TRBV12-4	TRBJ1-5	ASSLSPGTGVGQPQH
TRBV7-2	TRBJ2-3	ASTQDGSTDTQY
TRBV29-1	TRBJ1-2	SVEIQGLYGYT
TRBV28	TRBJ2-2	ASRPRGTGELF
TRBV9	TRBJ2-7	ASSVTGGGYEQY
TRBV30	TRBJ1-1	AWTRRGGTEAF